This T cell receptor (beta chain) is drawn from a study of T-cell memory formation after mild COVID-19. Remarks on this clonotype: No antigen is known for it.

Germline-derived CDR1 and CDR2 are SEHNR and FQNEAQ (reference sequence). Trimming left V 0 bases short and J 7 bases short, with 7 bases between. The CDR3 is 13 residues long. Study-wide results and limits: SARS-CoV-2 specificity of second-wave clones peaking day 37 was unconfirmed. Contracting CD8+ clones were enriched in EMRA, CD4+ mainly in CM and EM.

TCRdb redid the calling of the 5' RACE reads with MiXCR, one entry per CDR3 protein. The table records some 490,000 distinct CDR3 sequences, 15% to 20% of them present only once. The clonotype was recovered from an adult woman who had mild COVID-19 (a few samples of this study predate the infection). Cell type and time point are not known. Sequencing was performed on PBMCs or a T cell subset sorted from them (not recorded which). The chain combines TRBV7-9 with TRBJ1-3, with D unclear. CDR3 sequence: CASSLAVRNTIYF. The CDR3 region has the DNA TGTGCCAGCAGCTTAGCAGTAAGGAACACCATATATTTT.